This T cell receptor (beta chain) was obtained from a study of blood T cell repertoires in COVID-19. Generated by immunoSEQ multiplex PCR, the TCRdb table keeps only in-frame clones and is missing some. Seen here are about 200,000 clones, approximately 88% observed once, and the top ten hold around 8%. This CDR3 has 12 amino acids. Germline-derived CDR1 and CDR2 are SEHNR and FQNEAQ (reference sequence). V dropped 3 bases and J dropped 4 bases, with 7 bases sitting between them. In the case of this clone: The sample contains more than one DNA sequence encoding this CDR3.

The origin of this receptor is a woman aged 18 to 35 who had recovered from COVID-19. V is TRBV7-9 and J is TRBJ2-7, with D possibly being TRBD2 (5 bases). The sequencing input was PBMCs or T cells enriched from blood (not recorded which). The CDR3 loop reads CASSLRGYEQYF. The DNA for the CDR3 is TGTGCCAGCAGCTTGAGAGGGTACGAGCAGTACTTC. The complete variable domain, with remaining parts taken from reference TRBV7-9 and TRBJ2-7, reads DTGVSQNPRHKITKRGQNVTFRCDPISEHNRLYWYRQTLGQGPEFLTYFQNEAQLEKSRLLSDRFSAERPKGSFSTLEIQRTEQGDSAMYLCASSLRGYEQYFGPGTRLTVT.